Each of the 23 T cell receptor beta chains below was sequenced from the same sample in a study of blood T cell repertoires in COVID-19. Profiled with immunoSEQ multiplex PCR; TCRdb holds only in-frame clones, not every one. The sample lists around 140,000 clones; less than 80% were seen once. Sequenced material: peripheral blood. These receptors came from a woman of 80 years or more with active or convalescent COVID-19.

V is TRBV4-2 and J is TRBJ2-7, with 10 bases aligning to TRBD2. CDR3 length: 15 amino acids. Trimming at V came to 2 bases and at J to 3 bases, leaving 4 bases not matched to a gene. Germline V gene sequence: CDR1 LGHNA, CDR2 YNFKEQ. CDR3 sequence: CASSQTSGVIYEQYF. The CDR3 nucleotides are TGTGCCAGCAGCCAAACTAGCGGGGTGATCTACGAGCAGTACTTC.

This chain uses TRBV6-4 with TRBJ2-1, with 9 positions matching TRBD2. V dropped 0 bases and J dropped 2; count of bases not matched to a gene: 2. Per germline, CDR1 MRHNA and CDR2 SNTAGT. There are 16 residues in the CDR3. The CDR3 protein is CASSDSSGGPYNEQFF. CDR3 DNA: TGTGCCAGCAGTGACTCTAGCGGGGGCCCCTACAATGAGCAGTTCTTC.

The chain carries TRBV2 and TRBJ2-7; 7 bases match TRBD1. The CDR3 sequence is 14 residues long. The germline V gene encodes CDR1 SNHLY and CDR2 FYNNEI. With V trimmed by 6 bases and J by 6 bases, 11 bases remained unmatched. The CDR3 DNA reads TGTGCCAGCAGCCACGACAGGGCGGTAAGCGAGCAGTACTTC. Its translation: CASSHDRAVSEQYF.

As for this clone: One end of the junction varies from germline; a read error may be responsible. This chain's CDR3 is CASTQQGSSGNTIYF. DNA of the CDR3: TGTGCCAGCACCCAACAGGGGTCTTCAGGAAACACCATATATTTT. The chain carries TRBV3-1 (or the pseudogene TRBV3-2) and TRBJ1-3; 7 bases align to TRBD1. There are 15 residues in the CDR3. Germline CDR1 LGHDT, CDR2 YNNKEL (reference sequence).

This sequence joins TRBV7-2 and TRBJ1-6, with unresolved D. Germline CDR1 is SGHTA and CDR2 is FQGNSA. V lost 6 bases and J lost 10, with 10 bases in between. CDR3 size: 12 residues. The CDR3 nucleotides read TGTGCCAGCAGGATTGTTAGCTCACCCCTCCACTTT. As protein: CASRIVSSPLHF.

V and J are TRBV5-1 and TRBJ1-2, with 9 bases fitting TRBD1. With V trimmed by 4 bases and J by 4 bases, 2 bases remained unmatched. CDR3 length: 13 residues. The germline V gene has CDR1 SGHRS and CDR2 YFSETQ. Here the CDR3 DNA reads TGCGCCAGCAGCACAGGGGGCCGCTATGGCTACACCTTC. Its translation is CASSTGGRYGYTF.

J is TRBJ1-5 and V is TRBV18, with TRBD1 identical over 8 bases. Per the germline V gene, CDR1 is KGHSH and CDR2 is LQKENI. The CDR3 runs 16 residues. V dropped 3 bases and J dropped 2; count of bases not matched to a gene: 6. CDR3 coding DNA: TGTGCCAGCTCACCTCAGGGGGCACAGGGCAATCAGCCCCAGCATTTT. It translates to CASSPQGAQGNQPQHF.

The gene calls are TRBV9 and TRBJ2-1, with D possibly matching TRBD1 (5 bases). The V end was cut by 1 base, the J end by 4 bases, with 15 bases between. This CDR3 region has 16 residues. The germline V gene has CDR1 SGDLS and CDR2 YYNGEE. CDR3 bases: TGTGCCAGCAGCGTATCCCAGGGAACCCTTTACAATGAGCAGTTCTTC. As protein: CASSVSQGTLYNEQFF.

As concerns this clone: One base away lies a much larger clone, so this may be a sequencing read error. The chain recombines TRBV7-3 with TRBJ1-5; D is uncertain. The V end lost 5 bases, the J end lost 1 base, and 6 bases lay between the germline ends. Germline lookup yields CDR1 SGHTA and CDR2 FQGTGA. The CDR3 has 13 amino acids. The CDR3 loop is CASSVGSNQPQHF. The CDR3 DNA is TGTGCCAGCAGCGTCGGGAGCAATCAGCCCCAGCATTTT. Full variable domain (rest looked up from reference TRBV7-3 and TRBJ1-5): GAGVSQTPSNKVTEKGKYVELRCDPISGHTALYWYRQSLGQGPEFLIYFQGTGAADDSGLPNDRFFAVRPEGSVSTLKIQRTERGDSAVYLCASSVGSNQPQHFGDGTRLSIL.

The V gene is TRBV19, the J gene TRBJ1-2, with TRBD1 matching over 9 bases. CDR3 length equals 16 residues. The V gene end was trimmed by 1 base and the J gene end by 4 bases; junction bases not matched to a gene: 7. Germline-derived CDR1 and CDR2 are LNHDA and SQIVND (reference sequence). CDR3 sequence reads: CASSIGSGTGIYGYTF. The CDR3 bases are TGTGCCAGTAGTATAGGGTCCGGGACAGGGATCTATGGCTACACCTTC. Drawing the rest from reference TRBV19 and TRBJ1-2, the complete variable domain is DGGITQSPKYLFRKEGQNVTLSCEQNLNHDAMYWYRQDPGQGLRLIYYSQIVNDFQKGDIAEGYSVSREKKESFPLTVTSAQKNPTAFYLCASSIGSGTGIYGYTFGSGTRLTVV.

Worth noting for this clone: This specimen includes other DNA sequences encoding the same CDR3. The chain joins TRBV28 to TRBJ1-2; no firm D call. V dropped 2 bases and J dropped 7 bases, with 8 bases sitting between them. This CDR3 is built from 12 residues. Germline V gives CDR1 MDHEN, CDR2 SYDVKM. CDR3 in DNA: TGTGCCAGCAGTTTAATAACGGGTGGCTACACCTTC. Protein: CASSLITGGYTF.

V usage is TRBV5-1 and J usage is TRBJ1-1; the match to TRBD1 covers 10 bases. Trimming removed 0 bases from V and 5 bases from J; junction bases left unmatched: 4. CDR3 length: 15 amino acids. Germline V lookup: CDR1 SGHRS, CDR2 YFSETQ. CDR3 DNA sequence: TGCGCCAGCAGCTTGGCCGGGACAGGGGTGACTGAAGCTTTCTTT. This sequence encodes CASSLAGTGVTEAFF.

This chain joins TRBV28 and TRBJ1-2; no clear D. V lost 2 bases and J 7 bases, leaving 8 bases between the germline ends. The germline V gene encodes CDR1 MDHEN and CDR2 SYDVKM. The CDR3 extends over 12 amino acids. In nucleotides, the CDR3 is TGTGCCAGCAGTTTACGGGGTCGTGGCTACACCTTC. Translating it yields CASSLRGRGYTF.

This clone was picked up a small number of times. The chain links TRBV9 to TRBJ1-1; maybe TRBD1 (6 bases). The germline V gene has CDR1 SGDLS and CDR2 YYNGEE. The CDR3 length is 13 residues. V lost 7 bases and J 7 bases, leaving 17 bases between the germline ends. This CDR3 is CASARGSSGEAFF. The DNA of the CDR3 is TGTGCCAGCGCCAGGGGATCCTCGGGTGAAGCTTTCTTT.

J is TRBJ2-5 and V is TRBV4-2, with a possible D match to TRBD1 (6 bases). The V end lost 0 bases, the J end lost 2 bases, and 10 bases lay between the germline ends. CDR3 length: 15 amino acids. Germline V lookup: CDR1 LGHNA, CDR2 YNFKEQ. CDR3 protein: CASSQDGQGQETQYF. CDR3 nucleotide sequence: TGTGCCAGCAGCCAAGACGGCCAGGGGCAAGAGACCCAGTACTTC.

The chain couples TRBV7-9 to TRBJ2-7; D is ambiguous. Germline values: CDR1 SEHNR, CDR2 FQNEAQ (reference sequence). V lost 1 base and J lost 7, with 5 bases in between. The CDR3 runs 11 residues. Here the CDR3 reads CASSLVGEQYF. The CDR3, as DNA: TGTGCCAGCAGCTTAGTCGGTGAGCAGTACTTC.

This clone turned up a few times. This chain links TRBV7-8 with TRBJ2-7; 8 positions match TRBD1. CDR3 size: 14 residues. CDR1 and CDR2 from the germline V gene are SGHVS and FQNEAQ. V was clipped by 4 bases and J by 3 bases; unmatched bases: 5. DNA for the CDR3: TGTGCCAGCAGCTGGACAGGGAGAGGCTACGAGCAGTACTTC. This gives the protein CASSWTGRGYEQYF.

The rearrangement joins TRBV28 to TRBJ2-1, with D perhaps TRBD1 (5 bases). The V end was cut by 7 bases, the J end by 5 bases, with 9 bases between. Germline V gene sequence: CDR1 MDHEN, CDR2 SYDVKM. This CDR3 has 12 residues. Here the CDR3 reads CASNRINNEQFF. The CDR3 nucleotides are TGTGCCAGCAACAGGATTAACAATGAGCAGTTCTTC.

In regard to this clone: An end of the junction differs from the germline gene, which may be a read error. This rearrangement joins TRBV7-7 to TRBJ2-2; possibly TRBD1 for D (5 bases). The CDR3 runs 14 residues. Germline values: CDR1 SSHAT, CDR2 FNYEAQ (reference sequence). The CDR3 spells CASSLTGNTGELFF. In DNA form, the CDR3 reads TGTGCTAGCAGCTTAACAGGGAACACCGGGGAGCTGTTTTTT.

CDR3 sequence: CASSLNRAGNQPQHF. In nucleotides, the CDR3 is TGTGCCAGCAGTCTCAACAGGGCGGGCAATCAGCCCCAGCATTTT. This sequence joins TRBV27 and TRBJ1-5; D may be TRBD1 (6 bases). CDR1 is MNHEY and CDR2 is SMNVEV in the germline V gene (reference sequence). V was pared by 5 bases and J by 2 bases, with 13 bases between. The CDR3 consists of 15 residues.

V and J are TRBV5-1 and TRBJ2-7; 8 nucleotides match TRBD1. V trimming: 4 bases; J trimming: 5 bases; junction bases outside the gene matches: 8. Germline CDR1 SGHRS, CDR2 YFSETQ. CDR3 length: 14 residues. The CDR3 region has the DNA TGCGCCAGCAGCCGCGGGACAGGTGGAGACGAGCAGTACTTC. It is translated as CASSRGTGGDEQYF. Variable domain in full (rest from reference TRBV5-1 and TRBJ2-7): KAGVTQTPRYLIKTRGQQVTLSCSPISGHRSVSWYQQTPGQGLQFLFEYFSETQRNKGNFPGRFSGRQFSNSRSEMNVSTLELGDSALYLCASSRGTGGDEQYFGPGTRLTVT.

This clone was observed a few times. J is TRBJ1-5 and V is TRBV12-2. TRBV12-2 is a listed pseudogene. The CDR3 extends over 16 amino acids. This CDR3 is CASRSRAPGNNQPQHF. In nucleotides, the CDR3 is TGTGCAAGTCGCTCCCGGGCCCCGGGAAACAATCAGCCCCAGCATTTT.

V is TRBV12-3 or TRBV12-4 and J is TRBJ1-1; D unclear. There are 12 residues in the CDR3. V was trimmed by 6 bases and J by 6 bases, leaving 11 bases between them. Here the CDR3 DNA reads TGTGCCAGCAGCCCTTTCGGGGCTGAAGCTTTCTTT. Translated, it gives CASSPFGAEAFF.